The 3 T cell receptor beta chains in this list originate from one sample, sequenced in a study of blood T cell repertoires in COVID-19. Using immunoSEQ multiplex PCR, the repertoire was profiled, and TCRdb retains in-frame clones only, with some absent. Of around 170,000 clones in the sample, roughly 80% were seen once. The sample was peripheral blood. Receptor source: a man aged 25 to 45 with active or convalescent COVID-19.

This sequence joins TRBV15 and TRBJ1-1; 8 nucleotides line up with TRBD1. CDR1 is LNHNV, CDR2 YYDKDF, per germline (reference sequence). Trimming cost V 5 bases and J 1 base; bases outside gene matches: 0. The CDR3 consists of 13 residues. CDR3 residues: CATSGQGNTEAFF. The CDR3, as DNA: TGTGCCACCAGCGGACAGGGGAACACTGAAGCTTTCTTT.

This clone was found a few times. The J gene is TRBJ1-6, the V gene TRBV4-1; 10 bases match TRBD1. V was clipped by 0 bases and J by 10 bases; unmatched bases: 9. Germline V gives CDR1 MGHRA, CDR2 YSYEKL. The CDR3 sequence is 17 residues long. CDR3 region: CASSQEGSGQGRSPLHF. CDR3 nucleotides: TGCGCCAGCAGCCAAGAAGGGTCGGGACAGGGGAGATCACCCCTCCACTTT.

This clone was counted between two and nine times. The CDR3 is CASSFRVAGPYGYTF. CDR3 sequence (DNA): TGTGCCAGCAGTTTTCGGGTTGCTGGCCCCTATGGCTACACCTTC. The chain combines TRBV28 with TRBJ1-2, with unresolved D. The germline V gene encodes CDR1 MDHEN and CDR2 SYDVKM. V was pared by 3 bases and J by 4 bases, with 15 bases between. This CDR3 contains 15 residues.